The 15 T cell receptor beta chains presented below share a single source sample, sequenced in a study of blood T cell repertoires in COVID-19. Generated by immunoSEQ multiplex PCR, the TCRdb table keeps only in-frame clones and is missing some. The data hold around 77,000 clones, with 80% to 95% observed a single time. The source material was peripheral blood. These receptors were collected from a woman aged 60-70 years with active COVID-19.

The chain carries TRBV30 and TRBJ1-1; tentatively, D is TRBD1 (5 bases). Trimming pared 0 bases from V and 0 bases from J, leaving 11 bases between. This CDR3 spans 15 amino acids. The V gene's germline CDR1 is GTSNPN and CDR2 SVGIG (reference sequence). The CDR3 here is CAWSVPGVVNTEAFF. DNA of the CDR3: TGTGCCTGGAGTGTACCGGGGGTTGTGAACACTGAAGCTTTCTTT.

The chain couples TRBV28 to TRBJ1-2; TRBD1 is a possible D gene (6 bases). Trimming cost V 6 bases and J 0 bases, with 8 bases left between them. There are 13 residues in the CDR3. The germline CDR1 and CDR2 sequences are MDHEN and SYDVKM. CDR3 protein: CASRRQANYGYTF. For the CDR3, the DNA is TGTGCCAGCAGGCGACAGGCTAACTATGGCTACACCTTC.

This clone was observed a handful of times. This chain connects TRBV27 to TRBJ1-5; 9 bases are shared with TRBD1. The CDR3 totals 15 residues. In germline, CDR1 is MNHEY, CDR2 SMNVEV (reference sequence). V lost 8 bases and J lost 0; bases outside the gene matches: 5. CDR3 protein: CASPRDRVSNQPQHF. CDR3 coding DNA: TGTGCCAGCCCCAGGGACAGGGTTAGCAATCAGCCCCAGCATTTT.

The CDR3 nucleotides read TGTGCCACCAGCCGACAGGGCTATGGCTACACCTTC. Protein sequence: CATSRQGYGYTF. The chain employs TRBV24-1 and TRBJ1-2; 7 nucleotides align to TRBD1. Germline V gene lookup returns CDR1 KGHDR and CDR2 SFDVKD. V shed 7 bases and J 4 bases; nucleotides not matched to a gene: 2. CDR3 length: 12 amino acids.

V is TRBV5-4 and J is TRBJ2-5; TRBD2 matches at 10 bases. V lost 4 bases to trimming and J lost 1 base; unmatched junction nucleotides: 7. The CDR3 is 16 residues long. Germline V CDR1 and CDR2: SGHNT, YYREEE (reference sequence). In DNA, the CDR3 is TGTGCCAGCAGCCCAGGACTAGCGGCAACCCAAGAGACCCAGTACTTC. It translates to CASSPGLAATQETQYF.

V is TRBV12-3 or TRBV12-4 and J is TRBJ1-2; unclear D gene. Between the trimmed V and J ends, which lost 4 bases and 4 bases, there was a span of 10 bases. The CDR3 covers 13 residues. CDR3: CASSSGMGYGYTF. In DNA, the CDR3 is TGTGCCAGCAGTTCGGGGATGGGCTATGGCTACACCTTC.

The CDR3 coding sequence is TGCGCCAGCAGCTTGGGTGGGGGCTCCTATGGCTACACCTTC. It yields the protein CASSLGGGSYGYTF. This chain connects TRBV5-1 to TRBJ1-2, with TRBD1 as a possible D gene (6 bases). Germline V gives CDR1 SGHRS, CDR2 YFSETQ. Trimming stripped 0 bases from V and 4 bases from J, with 10 bases between. The CDR3 runs 14 residues.

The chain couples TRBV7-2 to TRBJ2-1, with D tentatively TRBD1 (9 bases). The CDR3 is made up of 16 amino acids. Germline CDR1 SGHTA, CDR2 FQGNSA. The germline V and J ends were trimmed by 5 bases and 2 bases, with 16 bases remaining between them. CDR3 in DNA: TGTGCCAGCAGCCGGGGGGGGACAGGGCCCTACAATGAGCAGTTCTTC. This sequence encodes CASSRGGTGPYNEQFF.

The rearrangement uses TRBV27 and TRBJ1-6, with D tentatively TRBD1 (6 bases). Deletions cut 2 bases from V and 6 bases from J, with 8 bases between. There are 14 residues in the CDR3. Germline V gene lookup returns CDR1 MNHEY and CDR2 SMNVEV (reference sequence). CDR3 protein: CASSLRGTNSPLHF. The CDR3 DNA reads TGTGCCAGCAGTTTAAGGGGGACTAATTCACCCCTCCACTTT.

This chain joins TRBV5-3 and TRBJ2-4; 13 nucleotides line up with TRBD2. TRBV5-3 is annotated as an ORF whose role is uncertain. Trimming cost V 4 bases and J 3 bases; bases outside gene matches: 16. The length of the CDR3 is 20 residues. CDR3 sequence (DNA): TGTGCCAGAAGCCTCGGACTAGCGGGAGATTCACCCCTAGGCAAAAACATTCAGTACTTC. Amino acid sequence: CARSLGLAGDSPLGKNIQYF.

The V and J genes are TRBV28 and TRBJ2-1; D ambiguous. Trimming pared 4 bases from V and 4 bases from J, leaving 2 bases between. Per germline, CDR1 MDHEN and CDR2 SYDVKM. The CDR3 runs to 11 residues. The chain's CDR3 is CASSSYNEQFF. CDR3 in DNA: TGTGCCAGCAGTTCATACAATGAGCAGTTCTTC.

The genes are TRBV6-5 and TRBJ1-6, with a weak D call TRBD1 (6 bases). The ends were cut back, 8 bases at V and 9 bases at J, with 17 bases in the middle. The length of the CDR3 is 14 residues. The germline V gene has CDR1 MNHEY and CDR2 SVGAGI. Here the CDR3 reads CASGLARDTSPLHF. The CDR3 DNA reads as TGTGCCAGCGGGCTTGCCCGGGACACTTCACCCCTCCACTTT.

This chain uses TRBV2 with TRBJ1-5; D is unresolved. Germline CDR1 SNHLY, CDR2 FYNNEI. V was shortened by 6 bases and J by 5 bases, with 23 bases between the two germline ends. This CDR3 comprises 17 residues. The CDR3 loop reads CASSPPEGRGVDQPQHF. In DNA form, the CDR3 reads TGTGCCAGCAGCCCCCCGGAAGGCCGCGGAGTAGATCAGCCCCAGCATTTT.

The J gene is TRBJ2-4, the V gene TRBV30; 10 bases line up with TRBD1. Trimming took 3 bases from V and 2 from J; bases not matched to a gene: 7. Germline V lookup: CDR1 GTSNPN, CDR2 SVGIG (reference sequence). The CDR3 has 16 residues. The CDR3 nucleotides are TGTGCCTGGAGCTTAGGGACAGGGGTCACCAAAAACATTCAGTACTTC. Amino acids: CAWSLGTGVTKNIQYF.

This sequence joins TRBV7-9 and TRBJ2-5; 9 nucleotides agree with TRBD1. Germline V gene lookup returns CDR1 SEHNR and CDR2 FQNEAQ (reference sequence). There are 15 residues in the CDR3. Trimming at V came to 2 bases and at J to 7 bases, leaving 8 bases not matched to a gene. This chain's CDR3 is CASSLLSGQGGTQYF. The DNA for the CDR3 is TGTGCCAGCAGCTTATTGTCGGGACAGGGAGGGACCCAGTACTTC. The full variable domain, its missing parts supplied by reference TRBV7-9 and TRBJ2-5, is DTGVSQNPRHKITKRGQNVTFRCDPISEHNRLYWYRQTLGQGPEFLTYFQNEAQLEKSRLLSDRFSAERPKGSFSTLEIQRTEQGDSAMYLCASSLLSGQGGTQYFGPGTRLLVL.